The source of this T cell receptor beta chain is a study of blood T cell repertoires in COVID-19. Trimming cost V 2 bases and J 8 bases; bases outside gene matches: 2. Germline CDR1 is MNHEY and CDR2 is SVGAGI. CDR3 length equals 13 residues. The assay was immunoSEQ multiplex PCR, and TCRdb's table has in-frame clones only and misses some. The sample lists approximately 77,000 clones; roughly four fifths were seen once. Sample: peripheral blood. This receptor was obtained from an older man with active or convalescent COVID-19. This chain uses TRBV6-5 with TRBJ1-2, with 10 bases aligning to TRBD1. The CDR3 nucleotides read TGTGCCAGCAGTTACGGACAGGGGGGCGGCTACACCTTC. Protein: CASSYGQGGGYTF.